The 23 T cell receptor beta chains in this list originate from one sample, sequenced in a study of cytomegalovirus exposure and HLA in healthy donors. Primers included in the PCR were 60 Vbeta and 13 Jbeta primers. Only in-frame clones appear in the TCRdb table, and some are missing; sequencing was by immunoSEQ multiplex PCR. Among about 160,000 clones listed, around 80% were seen once. The sample consisted of PBMCs. All receptors come from a woman in her 30s in good health and CMV-seropositive.

J is TRBJ1-1 and V is TRBV18, with TRBD1 matching over 8 bases. Germline loops: CDR1 KGHSH, CDR2 LQKENI. The V segment lost 3 bases and the J segment 0 bases; nucleotides outside the gene matches: 0. The CDR3 runs 14 residues. This chain's CDR3 is CASSPTGVNTEAFF. The CDR3 nucleotides read TGTGCCAGCTCACCGACAGGGGTGAACACTGAAGCTTTCTTT.

This chain links TRBV9 with TRBJ2-1, with 7 positions matching TRBD1. V lost 0 bases, J lost 6 bases, and 3 bases stayed unmatched. The CDR3 spans 14 residues. CDR1 is SGDLS and CDR2 is YYNGEE in the germline V gene. CDR3 coding DNA: TGTGCCAGCAGCGTAGACAGGGGTGGCAATGAGCAGTTCTTC. Translated, it gives CASSVDRGGNEQFF.

V is TRBV9 and J is TRBJ1-3, with no clear D. The CDR3 is 14 amino acids. The germline V gene encodes CDR1 SGDLS and CDR2 YYNGEE. V was shortened by 0 bases and J by 2 bases, with 6 bases between the two germline ends. The CDR3 nucleotides read TGTGCCAGCAGCGTAGGTCAGACTGGAAACACCATATATTTT. It translates to CASSVGQTGNTIYF.

V is TRBV30 and J is TRBJ2-7; no definite D call. Germline values: CDR1 GTSNPN, CDR2 SVGIG (reference sequence). V shed 7 bases and J shed 1 base, with 11 bases lying between them. CDR3 length: 12 amino acids. The CDR3 protein is CASSPTSYEQYF. In DNA form, the CDR3 reads TGTGCCTCTTCCCCGACTTCCTACGAGCAGTACTTC.

The rearrangement joins TRBV15 to TRBJ1-6; a weak D match, TRBD1 (6 bases). Trimming shortened V by 4 bases and J by 8 bases, and 12 bases separated the two germline ends. CDR1 and CDR2 from the germline V gene are LNHNV and YYDKDF (reference sequence). The CDR3 extends over 14 amino acids. The CDR3 DNA reads TGTGCCACCAGCAATTACAGGGATGATTCACCCCTCCACTTT. This encodes CATSNYRDDSPLHF.

About this clone: The same CDR3 arises from other DNA sequences in this sample as well. The chain recombines TRBV7-3 with TRBJ2-1, with 10 nucleotides matching TRBD2. This CDR3 has 15 amino acids. The trim removed 6 bases at V and 2 bases at J, leaving 4 bases unmatched. Looked up from germline, CDR1 is SGHTA and CDR2 is FQGTGA. The CDR3 bases are TGTGCCAGCAGTCTAAGCGGGGGGGCCTACAATGAGCAGTTCTTC. Its protein is CASSLSGGAYNEQFF.

Regarding this clone: Relative to the germline gene, one junction end is altered; a read error may explain this. The chain couples TRBV7-9 to TRBJ1-2; perhaps TRBD1 as D (6 bases). Looked up from germline, CDR1 is SEHNR and CDR2 is FQNEAQ (reference sequence). The CDR3 consists of 13 residues. The CDR3 here is CASSSRTLGGPGF. The CDR3, as DNA: TGTGCCAGCAGCTCGCGGACGCTCGGGGGGCCAGGCTTC.

The chain has TRBV30 and TRBJ2-7; D not certain. Germline-derived CDR1 and CDR2 are GTSNPN and SVGIG (reference sequence). This CDR3 has 17 amino acids. With 0 bases removed from V and 8 bases from J, the gap between germline ends came to 26 bases. In DNA, the CDR3 is TGTGCCTGGAGTGTTTCTTCTGCGTTTTCTACCTACGAAAAGCAGTACTTC. Amino acid sequence: CAWSVSSAFSTYEKQYF.

This clone has just a few counts. The chain links TRBV9 to TRBJ1-5; D is possibly TRBD1 (6 bases). Germline-derived CDR1 and CDR2 are SGDLS and YYNGEE. With 0 bases removed from V and 5 bases from J, the gap between germline ends came to 18 bases. The CDR3 contains 17 residues. Here the CDR3 DNA reads TGTGCCAGCAGCGTAGGGGGGGGAGGGGGTGCGGATCAGCCCCAGCATTTT. Encoded protein: CASSVGGGGGADQPQHF. The full variable domain, completed using reference TRBV9 and TRBJ1-5, is DSGVTQTPKHLITATGQRVTLRCSPRSGDLSVYWYQQSLDQGLQFLIQYYNGEERAKGNILERFSAQQFPDLHSELNLSSLELGDSALYFCASSVGGGGGADQPQHFGDGTRLSIL.

The rearrangement links TRBV7-3 to TRBJ2-1; 10 nucleotides align to TRBD2. The CDR3 length is 14 residues. V lost 7 bases, J lost 8 bases, and 8 bases stayed unmatched. The germline V gene has CDR1 SGHTA and CDR2 FQGTGA. CDR3 in amino acids: CASNPSGGADEQFF. CDR3 coding DNA: TGTGCCAGCAACCCTAGCGGGGGTGCCGATGAGCAGTTCTTC.

The chain links TRBV4-1 to TRBJ2-7; TRBD2 aligns across 9 bases. The CDR3 is 16 amino acids. V shed 3 bases and J 0 bases; nucleotides not matched to a gene: 6. Germline V CDR1 and CDR2: MGHRA, YSYEKL. CDR3 sequence: CASSQGRGGSSYEQYF. Written as DNA, the CDR3 is TGCGCCAGCAGCCAGGGGCGGGGGGGCAGCTCCTACGAGCAGTACTTC.

The chain has TRBV6-5 and TRBJ2-7; D ambiguous. V shed 6 bases and J shed 2 bases, with 14 bases lying between them. Looked up from germline, CDR1 is MNHEY and CDR2 is SVGAGI. This CDR3 spans 14 amino acids. CDR3 nucleotide sequence: TGTGCCAGCAGGAGCTACCCTGATCCCTACGAGCAGTACTTC. It yields the protein CASRSYPDPYEQYF.

This clone occurred a few times. The chain combines TRBV6-4 with TRBJ2-5, with 8 bases lining up with TRBD2. The CDR3 totals 16 residues. Germline trimming cut 0 bases from V and 4 bases from J; bases unmatched to any gene: 7. Germline CDR1 reads MRHNA; CDR2 reads SNTAGT. CDR3 DNA: TGTGCCAGCAGTGACTCACAGCGGGGGTGCCTAGAGACCCAGTACTTC. It specifies CASSDSQRGCLETQYF.

The V and J genes are TRBV6-1 and TRBJ2-1, with D unresolved. Trimming removed 4 bases at V and 2 bases at J, with 12 bases between. Germline V CDR1 and CDR2: MNHNS, SASEGT. This CDR3 region has 15 residues. This CDR3 reads CASSAHRVTYNEQFF. The CDR3 region has the DNA TGTGCCAGCAGTGCCCACCGGGTCACCTACAATGAGCAGTTCTTC.

The chain joins TRBV6-6 to TRBJ1-5; D gene uncertain. Germline CDR1 and CDR2: MNHNY and SVGAGI (reference sequence). Deletions cut 0 bases from V and 12 bases from J, with 12 bases between. The CDR3 is 13 residues long. The CDR3 DNA follows: TGTGCCAGCAGTTACTCTTCTCTGGAGCTCCAGCATTTT. The encoded protein is CASSYSSLELQHF.

V and J are TRBV7-9 and TRBJ2-5, with TRBD1 identical over 8 bases. CDR3 length equals 13 residues. V lost 4 bases to trimming and J lost 5 bases; unmatched junction nucleotides: 3. Per germline, CDR1 SEHNR and CDR2 FQNEAQ (reference sequence). CDR3 protein: CASSSTGVETQYF. The CDR3 DNA sequence: TGTGCCAGCAGCTCGACAGGGGTGGAGACCCAGTACTTC. Drawing the rest from reference TRBV7-9 and TRBJ2-5, the complete variable domain is DTGVSQNPRHKITKRGQNVTFRCDPISEHNRLYWYRQTLGQGPEFLTYFQNEAQLEKSRLLSDRFSAERPKGSFSTLEIQRTEQGDSAMYLCASSSTGVETQYFGPGTRLLVL.

A few counts support this clone. The V gene is TRBV6-1, the J gene TRBJ1-6; a weak D match, TRBD1 (5 bases). V was trimmed by 2 bases and J by 5 bases, leaving 10 bases between them. CDR3 length: 15 amino acids. The germline CDR1 and CDR2 sequences are MNHNS and SASEGT. CDR3 loop: CASSENTGDNSPLHF. The CDR3 DNA reads TGTGCCAGCAGTGAAAACACAGGAGATAATTCACCCCTCCACTTT.

The gene calls are TRBV5-1 and TRBJ2-7, with D perhaps TRBD1 (5 bases). The V end was cut by 0 bases, the J end by 1 base, with 14 bases between. Germline CDR1 reads SGHRS; CDR2 reads YFSETQ. The CDR3 contains 16 residues. The DNA of the CDR3 is TGCGCCAGCAGCTTGGATGGTATAGGGGCGTCCTACGAGCAGTACTTC. Residues: CASSLDGIGASYEQYF.

V usage is TRBV9 and J usage is TRBJ2-3, with 9 bases matching TRBD1. Germline V gives CDR1 SGDLS, CDR2 YYNGEE. This CDR3 contains 17 residues. The V segment lost 0 bases and the J segment 1 base; nucleotides outside the gene matches: 6. Here the CDR3 reads CASSVEGTGMGTDTQYF. In nucleotides, the CDR3 is TGTGCCAGCAGCGTAGAGGGGACAGGGATGGGCACAGATACGCAGTATTTT.

The V gene is TRBV19, the J gene TRBJ1-1; D perhaps matches TRBD1 (6 bases). CDR3 length equals 13 residues. Trimming took 3 bases from V and 4 from J, leaving 9 bases between them. Germline V gene data show CDR1 as LNHDA and CDR2 as SQIVND (reference sequence). The CDR3 here is CASSIRGFTEAFF. CDR3 DNA: TGTGCCAGTAGTATCAGGGGATTCACTGAAGCTTTCTTT. Looking up the rest from reference TRBV19 and TRBJ1-1 gives the full variable domain: DGGITQSPKYLFRKEGQNVTLSCEQNLNHDAMYWYRQDPGQGLRLIYYSQIVNDFQKGDIAEGYSVSREKKESFPLTVTSAQKNPTAFYLCASSIRGFTEAFFGQGTRLTVV.

The chain uses TRBV6-5 and TRBJ2-1; 9 bases map to TRBD1. CDR1 and CDR2 (germline): MNHEY, SVGAGI. This CDR3 is 15 amino acids long. The V gene end was trimmed by 5 bases and the J gene end by 3 bases; junction bases not matched to a gene: 5. The CDR3 here is CASSQTGGLYNEQFF. For the CDR3, the DNA is TGTGCCAGCAGTCAGACAGGGGGTCTCTACAATGAGCAGTTCTTC.

The chain couples TRBV7-2 to TRBJ1-1; TRBD1 matches at 9 bases. J gave up 4 bases and V 2 bases, and 5 bases lay outside the gene matches. Looked up from germline, CDR1 is SGHTA and CDR2 is FQGNSA. The CDR3 contains 15 residues. The CDR3 DNA reads as TGTGCCAGCAGCTTATTGGGACAGGGAAGCACTGAAGCTTTCTTT. It is translated as CASSLLGQGSTEAFF.

In its sample, this clone was seen a few times. This chain joins TRBV2 and TRBJ2-3; 9 bases align to TRBD1. The trim removed 3 bases at V and 4 bases at J, leaving 5 bases unmatched. The CDR3 has 15 amino acids. CDR1 and CDR2 (germline): SNHLY, FYNNEI. CDR3 in DNA: TGTGCCAGCAGTGATGTGGGACAGGGTGCAGATACGCAGTATTTT. Its translation: CASSDVGQGADTQYF.